This TCR beta chain was observed in a study of blood T cell repertoires in COVID-19. Method: immunoSEQ multiplex PCR; TCRdb's copy keeps in-frame clones and lacks some. The table includes 100,000 to 150,000 clones, approximately 81% detected once. V was pared by 6 bases and J by 0 bases, with 3 bases of the junction left unmatched. Germline V CDR1 and CDR2: KGHDR, SFDVKD. CDR3 length equals 14 residues. The receptor was isolated from a man in his forties with active or convalescent COVID-19. This sequence joins TRBV24-1 and TRBJ2-7, with 8 bases aligning to TRBD2. What was sequenced was peripheral blood. The CDR3, as DNA: TGTGCCACCAGTAGTAGCGGGGTCTCCTACGAGCAGTACTTC. Its protein product is CATSSSGVSYEQYF.